This T cell receptor (beta chain) originates from a study of cytomegalovirus exposure and HLA in healthy donors. Notes on the study in general: Analysis was carried out at a later point, and it linked a missense DCLRE1C variant to TCR beta V- and J-gene trimming.

Though probably carrying unrecorded immune exposures, donors were nominally healthy at sampling. With respect to this clone: Its specificity is unknown.

Amplification used 60 Vbeta primers and 13 Jbeta primers. The method was immunoSEQ multiplex PCR; TCRdb's version includes in-frame clones alone and lacks a portion of them. The profile shows 170,000 or so clones, more than 80% of them singletons. This CDR3 contains 20 residues. J gave up 3 bases and V 2 bases, and 15 bases lay outside the gene matches. Germline-derived CDR1 and CDR2 are PRHDT and FYEKMQ (reference sequence). The rearrangement joins TRBV13 to TRBJ2-1; TRBD2 matches at 11 bases. The receptor's source is a man aged 18 to 30 in good health and CMV-seronegative. Sequenced material: PBMCs. Here the CDR3 reads CASSLYRRLAGRGLYNEQFF. Written as DNA, the CDR3 is TGTGCCAGCAGCTTATATCGTCGACTAGCGGGAAGGGGACTCTACAATGAGCAGTTCTTC.